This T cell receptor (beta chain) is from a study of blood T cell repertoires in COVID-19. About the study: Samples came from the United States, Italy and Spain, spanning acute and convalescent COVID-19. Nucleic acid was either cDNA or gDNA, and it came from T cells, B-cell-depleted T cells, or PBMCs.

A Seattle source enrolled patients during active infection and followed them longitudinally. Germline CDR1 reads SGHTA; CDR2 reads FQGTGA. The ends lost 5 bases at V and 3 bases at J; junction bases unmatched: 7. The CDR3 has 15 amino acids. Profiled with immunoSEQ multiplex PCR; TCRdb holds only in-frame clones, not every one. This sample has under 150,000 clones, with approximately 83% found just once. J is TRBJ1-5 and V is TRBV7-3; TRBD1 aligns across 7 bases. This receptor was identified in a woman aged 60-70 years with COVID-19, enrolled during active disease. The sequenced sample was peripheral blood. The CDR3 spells CASSPEGGNNQPQHF. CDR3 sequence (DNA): TGTGCCAGCAGCCCCGAAGGGGGCAACAATCAGCCCCAGCATTTT.